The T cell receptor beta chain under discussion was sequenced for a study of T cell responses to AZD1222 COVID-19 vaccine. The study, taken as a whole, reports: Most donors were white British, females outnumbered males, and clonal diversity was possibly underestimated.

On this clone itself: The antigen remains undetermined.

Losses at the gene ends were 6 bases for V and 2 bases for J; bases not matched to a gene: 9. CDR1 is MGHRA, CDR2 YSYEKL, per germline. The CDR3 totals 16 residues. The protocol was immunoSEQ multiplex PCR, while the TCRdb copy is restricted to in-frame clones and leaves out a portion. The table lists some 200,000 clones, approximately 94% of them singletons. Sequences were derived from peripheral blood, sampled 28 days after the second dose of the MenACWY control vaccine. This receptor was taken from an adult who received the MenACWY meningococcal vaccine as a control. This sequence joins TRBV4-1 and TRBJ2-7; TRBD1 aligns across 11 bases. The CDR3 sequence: CASSPGQGVQTYEQYF. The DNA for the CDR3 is TGCGCCAGCAGTCCGGGACAGGGGGTACAAACCTACGAGCAGTACTTC.